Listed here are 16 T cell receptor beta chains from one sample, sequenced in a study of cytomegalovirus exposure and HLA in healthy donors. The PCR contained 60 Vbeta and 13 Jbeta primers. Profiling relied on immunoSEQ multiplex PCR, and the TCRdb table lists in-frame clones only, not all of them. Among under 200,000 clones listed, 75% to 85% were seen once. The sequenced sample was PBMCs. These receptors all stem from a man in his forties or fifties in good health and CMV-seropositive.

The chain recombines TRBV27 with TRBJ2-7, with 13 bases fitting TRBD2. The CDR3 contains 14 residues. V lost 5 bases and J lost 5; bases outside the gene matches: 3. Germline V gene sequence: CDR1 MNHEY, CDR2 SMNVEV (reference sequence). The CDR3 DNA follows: TGTGCCAGCAGTCAAGGGACTAGCGGGAACGAGCAGTACTTC. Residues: CASSQGTSGNEQYF.

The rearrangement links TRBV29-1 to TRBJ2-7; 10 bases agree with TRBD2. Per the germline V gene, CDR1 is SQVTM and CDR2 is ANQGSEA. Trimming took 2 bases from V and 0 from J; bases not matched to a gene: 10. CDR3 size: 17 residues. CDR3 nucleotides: TGCAGCGTTGAACGACCTAGCGGGGGCCGTAGCTCCTACGAGCAGTACTTC. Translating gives CSVERPSGGRSSYEQYF.

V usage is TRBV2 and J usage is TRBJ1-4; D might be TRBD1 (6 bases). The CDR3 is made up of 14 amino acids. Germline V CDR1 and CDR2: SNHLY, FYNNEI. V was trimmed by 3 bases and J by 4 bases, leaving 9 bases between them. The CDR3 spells CASSEYRVNEKLFF. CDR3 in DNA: TGTGCCAGCAGTGAGTACAGGGTTAATGAAAAACTGTTTTTT.

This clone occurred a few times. The CDR3 spells CASSLGTGSNQPQHF. In DNA, the CDR3 is TGTGCCAGCAGTCTCGGGACAGGGAGCAATCAGCCCCAGCATTTT. This rearrangement joins TRBV28 to TRBJ1-5, with 9 bases that match TRBD1. The CDR3 extends over 15 amino acids. Germline V gene lookup returns CDR1 MDHEN and CDR2 SYDVKM. Germline trimming cut 5 bases from V and 1 base from J; bases unmatched to any gene: 3.

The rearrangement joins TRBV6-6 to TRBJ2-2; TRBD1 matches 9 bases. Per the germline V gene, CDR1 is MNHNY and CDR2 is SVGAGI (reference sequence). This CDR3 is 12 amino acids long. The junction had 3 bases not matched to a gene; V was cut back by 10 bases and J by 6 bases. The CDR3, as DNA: TGTGCCATCCGGACAGGGGCCGGGGAGCTGTTTTTT. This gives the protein CAIRTGAGELFF.

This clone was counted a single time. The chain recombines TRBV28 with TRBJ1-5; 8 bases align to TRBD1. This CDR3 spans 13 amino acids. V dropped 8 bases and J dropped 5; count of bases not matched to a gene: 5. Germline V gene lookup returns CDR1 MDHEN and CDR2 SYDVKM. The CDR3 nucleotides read TGTGCCAGCCTACAGGGGGTATATCAGCCCCAGCATTTT. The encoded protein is CASLQGVYQPQHF. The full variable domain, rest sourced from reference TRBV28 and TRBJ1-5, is DVKVTQSSRYLVKRTGEKVFLECVQDMDHENMFWYRQDPGLGLRLIYFSYDVKMKEKGDIPEGYSVSREKKERFSLILESASTNQTSMYLCASLQGVYQPQHFGDGTRLSIL.

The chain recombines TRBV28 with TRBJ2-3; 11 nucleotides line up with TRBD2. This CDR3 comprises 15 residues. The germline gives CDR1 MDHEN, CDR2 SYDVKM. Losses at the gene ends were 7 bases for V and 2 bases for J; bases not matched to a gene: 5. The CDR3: CASTELAGDTDTQYF. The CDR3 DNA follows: TGTGCCAGCACCGAACTAGCGGGGGACACAGATACGCAGTATTTT. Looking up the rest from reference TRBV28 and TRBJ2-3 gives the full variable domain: DVKVTQSSRYLVKRTGEKVFLECVQDMDHENMFWYRQDPGLGLRLIYFSYDVKMKEKGDIPEGYSVSREKKERFSLILESASTNQTSMYLCASTELAGDTDTQYFGPGTRLTVL.

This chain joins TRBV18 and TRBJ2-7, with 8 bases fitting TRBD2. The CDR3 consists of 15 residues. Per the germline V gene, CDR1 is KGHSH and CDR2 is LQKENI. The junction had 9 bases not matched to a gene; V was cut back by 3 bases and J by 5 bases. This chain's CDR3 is CASSPPSGRGDEQYF. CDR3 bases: TGTGCCAGCTCACCGCCAAGCGGGAGAGGCGACGAGCAGTACTTC.

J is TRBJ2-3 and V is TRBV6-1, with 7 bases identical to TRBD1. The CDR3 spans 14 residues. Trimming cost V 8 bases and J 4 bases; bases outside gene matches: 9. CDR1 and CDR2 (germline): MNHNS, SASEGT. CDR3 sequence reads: CASRRDSSSDTQYF. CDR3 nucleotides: TGTGCCAGCCGCCGGGACAGTAGTTCAGATACGCAGTATTTT.

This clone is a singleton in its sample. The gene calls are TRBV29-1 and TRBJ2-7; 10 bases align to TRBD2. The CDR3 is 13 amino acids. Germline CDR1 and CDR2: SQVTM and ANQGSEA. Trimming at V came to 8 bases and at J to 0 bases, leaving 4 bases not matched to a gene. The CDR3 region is CSFRTSGSYEQYF. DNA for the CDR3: TGCAGCTTCCGGACTAGCGGCTCCTACGAGCAGTACTTC.

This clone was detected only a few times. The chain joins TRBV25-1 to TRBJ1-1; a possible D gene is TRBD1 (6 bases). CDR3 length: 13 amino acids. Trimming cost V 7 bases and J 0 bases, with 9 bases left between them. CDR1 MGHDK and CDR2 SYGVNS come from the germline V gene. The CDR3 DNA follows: TGTGCCAGCATGAACAGGGTGAACACTGAAGCTTTCTTT. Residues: CASMNRVNTEAFF. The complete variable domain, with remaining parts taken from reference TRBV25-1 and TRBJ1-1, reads EADIYQTPRYLVIGTGKKITLECSQTMGHDKMYWYQQDPGMELHLIHYSYGVNSTEKGDLSSESTVSRIRTEHFPLTLESARPSHTSQYLCASMNRVNTEAFFGQGTRLTVV.

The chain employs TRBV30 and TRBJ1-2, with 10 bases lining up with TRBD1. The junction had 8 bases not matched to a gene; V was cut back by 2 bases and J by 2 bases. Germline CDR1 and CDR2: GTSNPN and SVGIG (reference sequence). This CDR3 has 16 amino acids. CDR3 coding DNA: TGTGCCTGGAGTTCCTACAGGGACAGGGGAAACTATGGCTACACCTTC. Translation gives CAWSSYRDRGNYGYTF.

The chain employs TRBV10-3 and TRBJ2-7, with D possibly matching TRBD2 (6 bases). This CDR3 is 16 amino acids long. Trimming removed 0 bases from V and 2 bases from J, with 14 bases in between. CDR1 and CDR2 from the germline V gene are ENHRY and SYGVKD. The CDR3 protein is CAISESAGPRTYEQYF. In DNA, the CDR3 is TGTGCCATCAGTGAGTCGGCGGGACCAAGAACCTACGAGCAGTACTTC.

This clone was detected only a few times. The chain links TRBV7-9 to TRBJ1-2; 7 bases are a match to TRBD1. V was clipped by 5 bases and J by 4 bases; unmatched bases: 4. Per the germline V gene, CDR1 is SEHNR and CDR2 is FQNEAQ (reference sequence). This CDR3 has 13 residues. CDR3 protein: CASSLTGRYGYTF. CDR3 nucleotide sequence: TGTGCCAGCAGCCTGACAGGGCGCTATGGCTACACCTTC.

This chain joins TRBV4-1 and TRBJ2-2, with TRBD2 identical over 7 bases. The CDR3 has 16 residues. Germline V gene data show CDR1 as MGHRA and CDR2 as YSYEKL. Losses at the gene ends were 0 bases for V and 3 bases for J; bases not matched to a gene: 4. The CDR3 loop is CASSQDGGGYTGELFF. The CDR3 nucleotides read TGCGCCAGCAGCCAAGACGGCGGGGGATACACCGGGGAGCTGTTTTTT.

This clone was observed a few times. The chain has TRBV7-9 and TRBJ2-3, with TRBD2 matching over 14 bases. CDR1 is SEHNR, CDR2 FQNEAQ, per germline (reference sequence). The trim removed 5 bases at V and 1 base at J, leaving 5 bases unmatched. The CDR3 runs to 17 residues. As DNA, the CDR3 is TGTGCCAGCAGCCCGGGACTAGCGGGAGCGGGCACAGATACGCAGTATTTT. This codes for CASSPGLAGAGTDTQYF.